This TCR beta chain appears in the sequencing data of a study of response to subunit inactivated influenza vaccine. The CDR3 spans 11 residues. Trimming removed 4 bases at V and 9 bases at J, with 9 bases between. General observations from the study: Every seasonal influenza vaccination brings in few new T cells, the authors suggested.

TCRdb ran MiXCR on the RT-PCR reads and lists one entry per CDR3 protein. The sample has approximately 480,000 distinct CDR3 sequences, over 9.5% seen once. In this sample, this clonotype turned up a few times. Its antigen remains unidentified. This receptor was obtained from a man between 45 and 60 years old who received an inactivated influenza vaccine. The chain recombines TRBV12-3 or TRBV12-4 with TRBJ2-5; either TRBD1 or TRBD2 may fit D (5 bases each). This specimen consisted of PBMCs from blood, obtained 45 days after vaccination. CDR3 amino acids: CASSSLGAQYF. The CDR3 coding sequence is TGTGCCAGCAGTTCTCTGGGGGCCCAGTACTTC.